This TCR beta chain came from a study of blood T cell repertoires in COVID-19. About the study: The origin of the acute and convalescent COVID-19 samples was the United States, Italy and Spain. T cells, B-cell-depleted T cells, or PBMCs supplied cDNA or gDNA.

Study processing details: The assay estimated nucleated cells by amplifying reference gene primers. The method was immunoSEQ multiplex PCR; TCRdb's version includes in-frame clones alone and lacks a portion of them. V and J calls and clone size follow that table, whereas D and trimming were derived from the DNA. The sample has 220,000 or so clones, approximately 84% seen once; the top ten hold 3%. The germline V gene encodes CDR1 SGHNT and CDR2 YYREEE (reference sequence). V was clipped by 6 bases and J by 3 bases, with 18 bases between them. This CDR3 has 15 residues. The origin of this receptor is a woman aged 30 to 39 who had recovered from COVID-19. Material: peripheral blood. This chain connects TRBV5-4 to TRBJ1-2, with D possibly being TRBD1 (5 bases). CDR3 residues: CASTEGTGYYYGYTF. The CDR3 nucleotides read TGTGCCAGCACCGAGGGGACTGGGTACTACTATGGCTACACCTTC.